Below are 13 T cell receptor beta chains sequenced from a single sample in a study of blood T cell repertoires in COVID-19. Some clones are missing from TCRdb's copy, which holds only in-frame ones; the method was immunoSEQ multiplex PCR. In the table there are some 280,000 clones, about nine tenths of which are singletons. Sequencing was carried out using peripheral blood. Receptors were obtained from a woman in her thirties or forties who had recovered from COVID-19.

This chain connects TRBV2 to TRBJ2-3; maybe TRBD2 (6 bases). Germline CDR1 is SNHLY and CDR2 is FYNNEI. V lost 3 bases and J 2 bases, leaving 12 bases between the germline ends. The CDR3 runs 15 residues. CDR3 sequence: CASSDPRRATDTQYF. The CDR3 DNA reads as TGTGCCAGCAGTGACCCAAGGAGGGCCACAGATACGCAGTATTTT.

This chain connects TRBV6-1 to TRBJ2-1, with TRBD2 identical over 10 bases. CDR1 and CDR2 from the germline V gene are MNHNS and SASEGT. The junction had 3 bases not matched to a gene; V was cut back by 4 bases and J by 0 bases. The CDR3 contains 16 residues. The CDR3 nucleotides are TGTGCCAGCAGTGTTCGACTAGCGGGCTCCTACAATGAGCAGTTCTTC. Translated, it gives CASSVRLAGSYNEQFF.

The gene calls are TRBV29-1 and TRBJ2-3; a possible D gene is TRBD1 (6 bases). V dropped 4 bases and J dropped 0 bases, with 14 bases sitting between them. Germline values: CDR1 SQVTM, CDR2 ANQGSEA. This CDR3 is 15 amino acids long. The CDR3 sequence is CSVAPGTTSTDTQYF. CDR3 nucleotide sequence: TGCAGCGTTGCACCCGGGACAACTAGCACAGATACGCAGTATTTT.

The CDR3 reads CASSLGGDNEQFF. CDR3 coding DNA: TGTGCCAGCAGCCTCGGAGGGGACAATGAGCAGTTCTTC. The J gene is TRBJ2-1, the V gene TRBV28, with D possibly matching TRBD2 (6 bases). CDR1 and CDR2 (germline): MDHEN, SYDVKM. The V and J ends lost 6 bases and 5 bases respectively, with 11 bases between them. The CDR3 consists of 13 residues.

The genes are TRBV7-6 and TRBJ2-3; tentatively, D is TRBD2 (6 bases). The CDR3 totals 15 residues. V lost 5 bases, J lost 4 bases, and 16 bases lay in between. Germline V gene sequence: CDR1 SGHVS, CDR2 FNYEAQ. CDR3 nucleotides: TGTGCCAGCAGCCCCACCGGGGGTAGGCCAGATACGCAGTATTTT. It encodes CASSPTGGRPDTQYF.

This chain uses TRBV7-3 with TRBJ1-2, with TRBD1 identical over 8 bases. Germline V gene lookup returns CDR1 SGHTA and CDR2 FQGTGA. Trimming took 6 bases from V and 2 from J; bases not matched to a gene: 5. This CDR3 has 14 residues. The CDR3 bases are TGTGCCAGCAGTCCCGCAGGGGGCAACTATGGCTACACCTTC. Translating it yields CASSPAGGNYGYTF.

This chain uses TRBV18 with TRBJ2-2; 11 positions match TRBD2. V lost 3 bases, J lost 1 base, and 7 bases stayed unmatched. This CDR3 region has 18 residues. Germline loops: CDR1 KGHSH, CDR2 LQKENI. The CDR3 is CASSPQLAGALNTGELFF. The CDR3 region has the DNA TGTGCCAGCTCACCCCAACTAGCGGGAGCCTTGAACACCGGGGAGCTGTTTTTT.

CDR3 coding DNA: TGTGCCAGTAGACAGGGTTTCTCTGGAAACACCATATATTTT. Translating it yields CASRQGFSGNTIYF. The chain employs TRBV19 and TRBJ1-3, with D maybe TRBD1 (6 bases). Germline lookup yields CDR1 LNHDA and CDR2 SQIVND (reference sequence). Trimming shortened V by 6 bases and J by 0 bases, and 9 bases separated the two germline ends. The CDR3 runs to 14 residues.

There are a few counts of this clone. The chain links TRBV7-8 to TRBJ2-3; 11 bases are a match to TRBD2. V was clipped by 1 base and J by 2 bases; unmatched bases: 2. The CDR3 extends over 16 amino acids. CDR1 is SGHVS, CDR2 FQNEAQ, per germline. In nucleotides, the CDR3 is TGTGCCAGCAGCTTAGGACTAGCGGGAACCACAGATACGCAGTATTTT. It encodes CASSLGLAGTTDTQYF.

V gene TRBV29-1 combines with J gene TRBJ2-1, with 8 nucleotides matching TRBD1. The CDR3 contains 10 residues. The junction had 6 bases not matched to a gene; V was cut back by 5 bases and J by 15 bases. Germline V gene sequence: CDR1 SQVTM, CDR2 ANQGSEA. For the CDR3, the DNA is TGCAGCGTTCGGACAGGGCTTCCGTTCTTC. Encoded protein: CSVRTGLPFF.

This chain connects TRBV10-3 to TRBJ2-2; D perhaps matches TRBD1 (6 bases). The V end was cut by 6 bases, the J end by 4 bases, with 24 bases between. CDR3 size: 18 residues. Germline CDR1 and CDR2: ENHRY and SYGVKD. This CDR3 reads CAISQRIEQGLGTGELFF. DNA for the CDR3: TGTGCCATCAGCCAGAGAATTGAGCAGGGGTTGGGCACCGGGGAGCTGTTTTTT.

The chain recombines TRBV11-2 with TRBJ2-1; TRBD2 matches 10 bases. Germline-derived CDR1 and CDR2 are SGHAT and FQNNGV. This CDR3 comprises 15 residues. The ends lost 3 bases at V and 5 bases at J; junction bases unmatched: 4. CDR3: CASSLGTSAHNEQFF. CDR3 sequence (DNA): TGTGCCAGCAGCTTGGGGACTAGCGCCCACAATGAGCAGTTCTTC.

The chain joins TRBV2 to TRBJ2-2, with TRBD2 identical over 10 bases. Germline V gives CDR1 SNHLY, CDR2 FYNNEI. There are 19 residues in the CDR3. V shed 4 bases, J shed 3 bases, and the junction held 14 bases outside the gene matches. This CDR3 is CASSGGAGWLAGDTGELFF. CDR3 sequence (DNA): TGTGCCAGCAGTGGGGGCGCAGGGTGGCTAGCGGGAGACACCGGGGAGCTGTTTTTT.